Listed here are 32 T cell receptor beta chains from one sample, sequenced in a study of OX40 agonist ivuxolimab in advanced cancers. Method: immunoSEQ multiplex PCR; TCRdb's copy keeps in-frame clones and lacks some. Seen here are under 85,000 clones, nearly 95% observed once, and the top ten hold approximately 9.9%. The sample was CD4+ or CD8+ T cells sorted from blood, taken in a trial of the OX40 agonist ivuxolimab. Receptors were obtained from an adult with an advanced solid tumor such as melanoma, head and neck, liver or kidney cancer.

The rearrangement joins TRBV5-6 to TRBJ1-5; TRBD1 might be the D (5 bases). Germline CDR1 SGHDT, CDR2 YYEEEE. V lost 0 bases, J lost 3 bases, and 16 bases lay in between. The CDR3 length is 17 residues. As DNA, the CDR3 is TGTGCCAGCAGCTTGGCCGTCCCAGGAGGGGTCAATCAGCCCCAGCATTTT. It codes for CASSLAVPGGVNQPQHF.

The chain links TRBV9 to TRBJ2-2, with a possible D match to TRBD2 (6 bases). The germline V gene encodes CDR1 SGDLS and CDR2 YYNGEE. The length of the CDR3 is 13 residues. Trimming pared 3 bases from V and 7 bases from J, leaving 10 bases between. CDR3 nucleotide sequence: TGTGCCAGCAGCGAACGGGGAGGCGGGGAGCTGTTTTTT. Its protein product is CASSERGGGELFF.

The chain joins TRBV7-9 to TRBJ1-2; D remains ambiguous. Germline CDR1 is SEHNR and CDR2 is FQNEAQ (reference sequence). There are 11 residues in the CDR3. Here the CDR3 reads CAAAYVSGYTF. Here the CDR3 DNA reads TGTGCAGCAGCTTATGTATCGGGCTACACCTTC.

A single count supports this clone. V usage is TRBV30 and J usage is TRBJ2-3; 9 bases align to TRBD2. Germline V lookup: CDR1 GTSNPN, CDR2 SVGIG (reference sequence). The V and J ends lost 1 base and 2 bases, in that order; junction bases with no gene match: 7. The CDR3 contains 16 residues. The CDR3: CAWSALSGRNTDTQYF. As DNA, the CDR3 is TGTGCCTGGAGTGCCCTGAGCGGGAGGAACACAGATACGCAGTATTTT.

CDR3 sequence: CASSSPNYRGSSTDTQYF. CDR3 sequence (DNA): TGTGCCAGCAGTTCCCCCAACTACAGGGGGAGTAGCACAGATACGCAGTATTTT. This chain connects TRBV27 to TRBJ2-3; 8 bases are a match to TRBD1. This CDR3 spans 18 amino acids. The germline V gene has CDR1 MNHEY and CDR2 SMNVEV (reference sequence). V shed 4 bases, J shed 0 bases, and the junction held 12 bases outside the gene matches.

The chain uses TRBV7-9 and TRBJ2-1, with 8 bases aligning to TRBD1. V was clipped by 5 bases and J by 11 bases; unmatched bases: 14. Germline assignment: CDR1 SEHNR and CDR2 FQNEAQ (reference sequence). This CDR3 has 15 residues. This chain's CDR3 is CASSPRGTGARKQFF. The CDR3 DNA reads as TGTGCCAGCAGCCCGAGAGGGACAGGAGCGCGGAAGCAGTTCTTC.

V and J are TRBV7-6 and TRBJ2-1; D not resolved. Trimming cost V 5 bases and J 0 bases, with 11 bases left between them. The CDR3 sequence is 15 residues long. Per the germline V gene, CDR1 is SGHVS and CDR2 is FNYEAQ. CDR3 DNA sequence: TGTGCCAGCAGCCAAGATTTGAGCTCCTACAATGAGCAGTTCTTC. Protein: CASSQDLSSYNEQFF.

The J gene is TRBJ1-4, the V gene TRBV7-2; D remains unclear. Trimming took off 1 base at V and 0 bases at J, with 6 bases between the two ends. The CDR3 totals 15 residues. Germline assignment: CDR1 SGHTA and CDR2 FQGNSA. The CDR3 loop is CASSLVWATNEKLFF. The CDR3 DNA follows: TGTGCCAGCAGCTTAGTATGGGCAACTAATGAAAAACTGTTTTTT.

The chain uses TRBV30 and TRBJ1-1, with 8 positions matching TRBD1. V lost 1 base and J lost 3; bases outside the gene matches: 4. Germline V CDR1 and CDR2: GTSNPN, SVGIG (reference sequence). The CDR3 has 14 residues. The CDR3 protein is CAWSAVTGDTEAFF. Here the CDR3 DNA reads TGTGCCTGGAGTGCCGTGACAGGGGACACTGAAGCTTTCTTT.

The chain couples TRBV2 to TRBJ1-2; D is unclear. Trimming cost V 7 bases and J 4 bases, with 10 bases left between them. Germline V gene sequence: CDR1 SNHLY, CDR2 FYNNEI. The CDR3 has 12 residues. CDR3 in amino acids: CASTREIYGYTF. The CDR3 bases are TGTGCCAGCACGAGGGAAATCTATGGCTACACCTTC.

J is TRBJ1-1 and V is TRBV14; 8 bases fit TRBD1. Germline values: CDR1 SGHDN, CDR2 FVKESK. V shed 3 bases, J shed 0 bases, and the junction held 9 bases outside the gene matches. The CDR3 sequence is 17 residues long. The CDR3 sequence is CASSQRTGQALNTEAFF. The DNA for the CDR3 is TGTGCCAGCAGCCAGCGTACGGGACAGGCCCTGAACACTGAAGCTTTCTTT. The full variable domain, completed using reference TRBV14 and TRBJ1-1, is EAGVTQFPSHSVIEKGQTVTLRCDPISGHDNLYWYRRVMGKEIKFLLHFVKESKQDESGMPNNRFLAERTGGTYSTLKVQPAELEDSGVYFCASSQRTGQALNTEAFFGQGTRLTVV.

The rearrangement uses TRBV15 and TRBJ1-3; D uncertain. Germline CDR1 LNHNV, CDR2 YYDKDF (reference sequence). The V end was cut by 2 bases, the J end by 0 bases, with 8 bases between. The CDR3 covers 15 residues. The CDR3: CATSRSDGSGNTIYF. The CDR3 coding sequence is TGTGCCACCAGCAGATCGGACGGCTCTGGAAACACCATATATTTT.

The chain joins TRBV5-8 to TRBJ2-1; D is unresolved. Germline loops: CDR1 SGHTS, CDR2 YDEGEE. The ends were cut back, 4 bases at V and 0 bases at J, with 11 bases in the middle. The CDR3 extends over 15 amino acids. This CDR3 is CASSPDTSSYNEQFF. CDR3 nucleotide sequence: TGTGCCAGCAGCCCTGACACAAGCTCCTACAATGAGCAGTTCTTC.

This chain's CDR3 is CASSLGLADGELFF. The CDR3 DNA is TGTGCCAGCAGCCTGGGACTAGCGGACGGGGAGCTGTTTTTT. The chain combines TRBV5-6 with TRBJ2-2, with TRBD2 identical over 11 bases. The CDR3 is made up of 14 amino acids. Germline CDR1 SGHDT, CDR2 YYEEEE. V was clipped by 4 bases and J by 7 bases; unmatched bases: 3. Complete variable domain (other parts from reference TRBV5-6 and TRBJ2-2): DAGVTQSPTHLIKTRGQQVTLRCSPKSGHDTVSWYQQALGQGPQFIFQYYEEEERQRGNFPDRFSGHQFPNYSSELNVNALLLGDSALYLCASSLGLADGELFFGEGSRLTVL.

The rearrangement uses TRBV4-3 and TRBJ2-1; D possibly uses TRBD1 or TRBD2 (7 bases each). This CDR3 is built from 16 residues. V dropped 4 bases and J dropped 10 bases, with 23 bases sitting between them. CDR1 and CDR2 (germline): LGHNA, YSLEER. The CDR3 region is CASSPGGGTANREQFF. CDR3 DNA: TGCGCCAGCAGCCCGGGGGGAGGGACAGCTAATAGGGAGCAGTTCTTC.

This chain connects TRBV4-3 to TRBJ2-3, with D perhaps TRBD1 or TRBD2 (5 bases each). CDR3 length: 16 residues. Trimming removed 0 bases from V and 7 bases from J, with 17 bases in between. Germline assignment: CDR1 LGHNA and CDR2 YSLEER. CDR3: CASSQDRGNSGNTQYF. As DNA, the CDR3 is TGCGCCAGCAGCCAAGATAGGGGCAACAGCGGAAATACGCAGTATTTT.

The chain has TRBV9 and TRBJ2-7; the D call may be TRBD1 or TRBD2 (5 bases each). Germline V gene data show CDR1 as SGDLS and CDR2 as YYNGEE. CDR3 size: 15 residues. V gave up 0 bases and J gave up 0 bases, with 10 bases separating them. CDR3 DNA: TGTGCCAGCAGCGTAGGGGACCCTAGCTCCTACGAGCAGTACTTC. It translates to CASSVGDPSSYEQYF.

This clone appeared once. The genes are TRBV7-9 and TRBJ2-3; 8 bases are shared with TRBD1. Germline V gene data show CDR1 as SEHNR and CDR2 as FQNEAQ (reference sequence). CDR3 length: 17 residues. Trimming cost V 3 bases and J 7 bases; bases outside gene matches: 15. The CDR3 coding sequence is TGTGCCAGCAGCTTGCCATTCGTCGGGACAGGAAGAAATACGCAGTATTTT. This encodes CASSLPFVGTGRNTQYF.

J is TRBJ2-7 and V is TRBV28; no firm D call. There are 12 residues in the CDR3. The V end lost 5 bases, the J end lost 3 bases, and 8 bases lay between the germline ends. Germline values: CDR1 MDHEN, CDR2 SYDVKM. Written as DNA, the CDR3 is TGTGCCAGCAGTCCGTGGGTCTACGAGCAGTACTTC. Amino acid sequence: CASSPWVYEQYF. The whole variable domain, remainder taken from reference TRBV28 and TRBJ2-7, is DVKVTQSSRYLVKRTGEKVFLECVQDMDHENMFWYRQDPGLGLRLIYFSYDVKMKEKGDIPEGYSVSREKKERFSLILESASTNQTSMYLCASSPWVYEQYFGPGTRLTVT.

In DNA, the CDR3 is TGTGCCAGCAGCTCAGGGGTCTCTGGGGCCAACGTCCTGACTTTC. Translated, it gives CASSSGVSGANVLTF. The chain uses TRBV5-6 and TRBJ2-6; D perhaps matches TRBD1 (6 bases). Germline CDR1 SGHDT, CDR2 YYEEEE. The CDR3 totals 15 residues. V was shortened by 3 bases and J by 0 bases, with 7 bases between the two germline ends.

The V call is TRBV6-5, the J call TRBJ1-3; D is unclear. Trimming removed 6 bases at V and 0 bases at J, with 12 bases between. This CDR3 is built from 15 residues. CDR1 and CDR2 (germline): MNHEY, SVGAGI. This CDR3 is CASRPESVSGNTIYF. As DNA, the CDR3 is TGTGCCAGCAGACCAGAAAGCGTCTCTGGAAACACCATATATTTT.

V gene TRBV15 combines with J gene TRBJ2-5; TRBD2 aligns across 7 bases. CDR3 length: 15 residues. With V trimmed by 0 bases and J by 1 base, 2 bases remained unmatched. Germline V gene data show CDR1 as LNHNV and CDR2 as YYDKDF (reference sequence). CDR3 sequence: CATSRDLAAQETQYF. CDR3 nucleotide sequence: TGTGCCACCAGCAGAGATCTAGCGGCCCAAGAGACCCAGTACTTC.

The rearrangement links TRBV27 to TRBJ2-7, with 10 bases that match TRBD1. With 3 bases clipped from V and 6 bases from J, the junction kept 5 bases outside the gene matches. CDR3 size: 14 residues. In germline, CDR1 is MNHEY, CDR2 SMNVEV (reference sequence). This chain's CDR3 is CASSFGTGEVEQYF. The CDR3 nucleotides are TGTGCCAGCAGTTTTGGGACAGGGGAGGTCGAGCAGTACTTC.

The CDR3 DNA sequence: TGCAGCGCCCAAAGCCGGGACAGGTACGAGCAGTACTTC. Translation: CSAQSRDRYEQYF. The chain uses TRBV29-1 and TRBJ2-7, with 8 bases matching TRBD1. The germline CDR1 and CDR2 sequences are SQVTM and ANQGSEA. This CDR3 comprises 13 residues. Germline trimming cut 7 bases from V and 4 bases from J; bases unmatched to any gene: 9.

The chain links TRBV27 to TRBJ2-7; possibly TRBD2 for D (6 bases). The germline V gene encodes CDR1 MNHEY and CDR2 SMNVEV (reference sequence). With 4 bases removed from V and 6 bases from J, the gap between germline ends came to 13 bases. The CDR3 has 13 residues. The CDR3 region has the DNA TGTGCCAGCAGTTCAGGAGGGCCGGTCGAGCAGTACTTC. Residues: CASSSGGPVEQYF.

The chain employs TRBV5-4 and TRBJ2-7; 7 nucleotides agree with TRBD1. J gave up 5 bases and V 4 bases, and 9 bases lay outside the gene matches. Germline CDR1 is SGHNT and CDR2 is YYREEE (reference sequence). This CDR3 spans 14 amino acids. Here the CDR3 reads CASSPRDRVHEQYF. As DNA, the CDR3 is TGTGCCAGCAGCCCACGCGACAGGGTCCACGAGCAGTACTTC.

In its sample, this clone was seen once. J is TRBJ1-3 and V is TRBV4-3; D ambiguous. This CDR3 has 13 residues. V lost 0 bases and J lost 11, with 11 bases in between. Germline CDR1 LGHNA, CDR2 YSLEER. This CDR3 is CASSQDRSAAIYF. The CDR3 DNA reads TGCGCCAGCAGCCAAGATCGAAGCGCGGCCATATATTTT.

The chain employs TRBV9 and TRBJ1-4; maybe TRBD1 (5 bases). This CDR3 contains 13 residues. The germline V gene encodes CDR1 SGDLS and CDR2 YYNGEE. V was cut by 6 bases and J by 1 base, with 7 bases left in between. CDR3 residues: CASKGQTNEKLFF. The CDR3 nucleotides are TGTGCCAGCAAGGGGCAAACTAATGAAAAACTGTTTTTT.

The V call is TRBV27, the J call TRBJ2-7; TRBD2 agrees at 10 bases. The CDR3 is 15 amino acids. V lost 5 bases and J lost 5; bases outside the gene matches: 9. Looked up from germline, CDR1 is MNHEY and CDR2 is SMNVEV (reference sequence). Written as DNA, the CDR3 is TGTGCCAGCAGTAAGCTAGCGGGAGATTACGACGAGCAGTACTTC. The encoded protein is CASSKLAGDYDEQYF.

The chain recombines TRBV9 with TRBJ2-7; maybe TRBD1 (7 bases). V gave up 3 bases and J gave up 3 bases, with 13 bases separating them. The germline gives CDR1 SGDLS, CDR2 YYNGEE. This CDR3 is 14 amino acids long. The CDR3 loop reads CASSGGDSYYEQYF. The CDR3 bases are TGTGCCAGCAGCGGGGGGGACAGCTACTACGAGCAGTACTTC.

The V gene is TRBV7-2, the J gene TRBJ2-7, with a weak D call TRBD2 (6 bases). Germline V gene data show CDR1 as SGHTA and CDR2 as FQGNSA. There are 15 residues in the CDR3. Trimming took off 5 bases at V and 2 bases at J, with 16 bases between the two ends. The CDR3 sequence: CASSPGLLSTYEQYF. CDR3 bases: TGTGCCAGCAGCCCGGGACTTCTATCTACCTACGAGCAGTACTTC. Drawing the rest from reference TRBV7-2 and TRBJ2-7, the complete variable domain is GAGVSQSPSNKVTEKGKDVELRCDPISGHTALYWYRQSLGQGLEFLIYFQGNSAPDKSGLPSDRFSAERTGGSVSTLTIQRTQQEDSAVYLCASSPGLLSTYEQYFGPGTRLTVT.

The V gene is TRBV9, the J gene TRBJ2-1; possibly TRBD2 for D (6 bases). V was cut by 0 bases and J by 4 bases, with 14 bases left in between. The CDR3 consists of 16 residues. CDR1 and CDR2 (germline): SGDLS, YYNGEE. The DNA for the CDR3 is TGTGCCAGCAGCGTAGTGGCTAGCGCTAAATACAATGAGCAGTTCTTC. It yields the protein CASSVVASAKYNEQFF.